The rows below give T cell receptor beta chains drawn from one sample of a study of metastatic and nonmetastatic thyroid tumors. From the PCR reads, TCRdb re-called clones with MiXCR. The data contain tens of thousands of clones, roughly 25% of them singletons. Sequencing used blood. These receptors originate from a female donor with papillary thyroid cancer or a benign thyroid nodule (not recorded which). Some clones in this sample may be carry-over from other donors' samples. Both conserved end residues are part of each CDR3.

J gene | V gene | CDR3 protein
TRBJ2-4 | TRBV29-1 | CSACDTKNIQYF
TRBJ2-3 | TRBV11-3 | CASSPQQAGNTDTQYF
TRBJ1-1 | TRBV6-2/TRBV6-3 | CADSYSTPLEAFF
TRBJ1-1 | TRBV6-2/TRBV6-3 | CASSYSRGGDVFF
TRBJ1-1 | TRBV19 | CASFSKGSPSTEAFF
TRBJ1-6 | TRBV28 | CASSPLGQDNSPLHF
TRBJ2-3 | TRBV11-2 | CASSLNSVSTDTQYF
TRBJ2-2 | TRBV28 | CASTLLGAGELFF
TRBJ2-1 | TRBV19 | CASKEGGPYNEQFF
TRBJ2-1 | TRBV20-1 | CSAEGLAGGQNEQFF
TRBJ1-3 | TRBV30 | CAWSSFISGNTIYF
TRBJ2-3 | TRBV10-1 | CASSESQGGRTDTQYF
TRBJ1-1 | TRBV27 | CASSSRGGYGLMGTEAFF
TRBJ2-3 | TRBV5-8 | CASSLGVAPITDTQYF
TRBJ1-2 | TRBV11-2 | CASSLSGAGYTF
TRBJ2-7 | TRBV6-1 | CASCEGRPYEQYF
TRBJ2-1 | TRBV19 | CASSIGEGLGHNEQFF
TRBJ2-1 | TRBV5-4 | CASSKKTDSYNEQFF
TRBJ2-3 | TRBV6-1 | CASSRTSTDTQYF
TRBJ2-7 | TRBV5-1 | CASTLLQNSDEQYF
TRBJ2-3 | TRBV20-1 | CSAMGGQNTDTQYF
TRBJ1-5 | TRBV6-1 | CASSRGPGKPQHF
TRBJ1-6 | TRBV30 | CAWSVAGFSPLHF
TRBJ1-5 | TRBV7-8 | CASSLGTFDSNQPQHF
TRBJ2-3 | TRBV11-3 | CASSLGGSADTQYF
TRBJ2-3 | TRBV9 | CASSVRVSADTQYF
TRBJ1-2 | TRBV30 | CAWRSGGYGYTF